One and the same sample provided the 13 T cell receptor beta chains below, sequenced in a study of shared clonotypes between healthy human individuals. Profiled with immunoSEQ multiplex PCR; TCRdb holds only in-frame clones, not every one. The table has millions of clones, about 93% seen once; the top ten hold about 1.8%. Terminally differentiated effector memory CD45RA+ cells were left out of the naive CD8 fraction, which was CD45RO-negative and positively selected for CCR7. Sequenced: naive CD8+ T cells from PBMCs. These receptors all come from a man aged 18 to 29 in good health. Some clones in this sample may be carry-over from other donors' samples.

The chain carries TRBV19 and TRBJ1-5, with D tentatively TRBD1 (5 bases). Trimming took 6 bases from V and 6 from J, leaving 12 bases between them. The CDR3 contains 13 residues. Germline values: CDR1 LNHDA, CDR2 SQIVND (reference sequence). CDR3 in DNA: TGTGCCAGTAGCGCGTTGGGGGGTCAGCCCCAGCATTTT. As protein: CASSALGGQPQHF.

This chain uses TRBV5-6 with TRBJ2-7, with a weak D call TRBD2 (6 bases). Trimming shortened V by 4 bases and J by 5 bases, and 16 bases separated the two germline ends. Germline CDR1 is SGHDT and CDR2 is YYEEEE. This CDR3 has 14 residues. CDR3 protein: CASSPRRGRNEQYF. The CDR3 coding sequence is TGTGCCAGCAGCCCTCGGAGGGGTAGAAACGAGCAGTACTTC. Full variable domain (rest looked up from reference TRBV5-6 and TRBJ2-7): DAGVTQSPTHLIKTRGQQVTLRCSPKSGHDTVSWYQQALGQGPQFIFQYYEEEERQRGNFPDRFSGHQFPNYSSELNVNALLLGDSALYLCASSPRRGRNEQYFGPGTRLTVT.

This chain joins TRBV9 and TRBJ1-1, with D possibly matching TRBD1 (6 bases). The V gene's germline CDR1 is SGDLS and CDR2 YYNGEE. The CDR3 length is 15 residues. V was shortened by 4 bases and J by 0 bases, with 13 bases between the two germline ends. CDR3 DNA: TGTGCCAGCAGCTCCCCGACAGGCTTGAACACTGAAGCTTTCTTT. Its translation is CASSSPTGLNTEAFF.

The chain employs TRBV19 and TRBJ2-1; possible D gene TRBD1, 6 bases. The germline gives CDR1 LNHDA, CDR2 SQIVND (reference sequence). The CDR3 contains 14 residues. Trimming removed 6 bases from V and 1 base from J, with 10 bases in between. The CDR3 DNA reads as TGTGCCAGTAGACAGGGCCGTTCCTACAATGAGCAGTTCTTC. Protein: CASRQGRSYNEQFF.

The V call is TRBV5-1, the J call TRBJ2-2, with D possibly being TRBD2 (5 bases). Germline V gene lookup returns CDR1 SGHRS and CDR2 YFSETQ. V was cut by 0 bases and J by 6 bases, with 15 bases left in between. The CDR3 spans 16 residues. CDR3 coding DNA: TGCGCCAGCAGCTTGGAGAACTGGGTGAGGGCCGGGGAGCTGTTTTTT. The encoded protein is CASSLENWVRAGELFF.

This clone is a singleton in its sample. The V gene is TRBV5-6, the J gene TRBJ2-3; D unresolved. The CDR3 runs 13 residues. Germline V gene sequence: CDR1 SGHDT, CDR2 YYEEEE. Trimming shortened V by 5 bases and J by 4 bases, and 11 bases separated the two germline ends. Here the CDR3 DNA reads TGTGCCAGCAGTGGTTCTGGACCAGATACGCAGTATTTT. This sequence encodes CASSGSGPDTQYF.

V and J are TRBV30 and TRBJ2-6; 10 nucleotides match TRBD2. Trimming at V came to 3 bases and at J to 4 bases, leaving 9 bases not matched to a gene. CDR3 length: 17 amino acids. Germline assignment: CDR1 GTSNPN and CDR2 SVGIG (reference sequence). CDR3 loop: CAWRLGAGGTGANVLTF. CDR3 DNA: TGTGCCTGGAGGTTGGGAGCGGGAGGGACCGGGGCCAACGTCCTGACTTTC.

This rearrangement joins TRBV10-2 to TRBJ1-5; D possibly corresponds to TRBD1 (6 bases). V lost 7 bases and J lost 1, with 17 bases in between. The CDR3 runs to 16 residues. The V gene's germline CDR1 is WSHSY and CDR2 SAAADI. The CDR3 region has the DNA TGCGCCAGCACCGACCGGGGGGCCGGGAGCAATCAGCCCCAGCATTTT. This sequence encodes CASTDRGAGSNQPQHF.

This clone is a singleton in its sample. Other DNA sequences in the same sample also yield this CDR3. The chain uses TRBV7-8 and TRBJ2-7, with D hard to call. Germline CDR1 is SGHVS and CDR2 is FQNEAQ. V lost 4 bases and J lost 0, with 4 bases in between. The CDR3 has 12 amino acids. The CDR3 reads CASSSSSYEQYF. The DNA for the CDR3 is TGTGCCAGCAGCTCTAGCTCCTACGAGCAGTACTTC. The whole variable domain, remainder taken from reference TRBV7-8 and TRBJ2-7, is GAGVSQSPRYKVAKRGQDVALRCDPISGHVSLFWYQQALGQGPEFLTYFQNEAQLDKSGLPSDRFFAERPEGSVSTLKIQRTQQEDSAVYLCASSSSSYEQYFGPGTRLTVT.

V usage is TRBV12-5 and J usage is TRBJ1-2, with 9 bases aligning to TRBD1. The CDR3 runs 13 residues. The J segment lost 6 bases and the V segment lost 6 bases, leaving 5 bases of the junction unmatched. Germline V lookup: CDR1 LGHNT, CDR2 FRNRAP. Here the CDR3 reads CASGTGQGNGYTF. CDR3 DNA sequence: TGTGCTAGTGGAACGGGACAGGGAAATGGCTACACCTTC.

This sequence joins TRBV29-1 and TRBJ1-6; the match to TRBD1 covers 8 bases. CDR3 length: 13 residues. In germline, CDR1 is SQVTM, CDR2 ANQGSEA. With V trimmed by 7 bases and J by 10 bases, 9 bases remained unmatched. CDR3 coding DNA: TGCAGCGCTCGGACAGGGCAAGACTCACCCCTCCACTTT. It yields the protein CSARTGQDSPLHF.

This clone was counted once. The chain joins TRBV10-1 to TRBJ1-2, with a weak D call TRBD1 (6 bases). Germline CDR1 and CDR2: WNHNN and SYGVQD (reference sequence). V lost 1 base and J 6 bases, leaving 12 bases between the germline ends. This CDR3 contains 14 residues. This CDR3 is CASSEFTHRDGYTF. The CDR3 region has the DNA TGCGCCAGCAGTGAGTTCACCCACAGGGATGGCTACACCTTC.

This clone has only one observation. V and J are TRBV25-1 and TRBJ1-1; D unclear. This CDR3 has 14 amino acids. Germline V gives CDR1 MGHDK, CDR2 SYGVNS. The V end lost 8 bases, the J end lost 5 bases, and 18 bases lay between the germline ends. CDR3 region: CASAEEGWGTEAFF. The CDR3 DNA follows: TGTGCCAGCGCCGAGGAGGGTTGGGGAACTGAAGCTTTCTTT.